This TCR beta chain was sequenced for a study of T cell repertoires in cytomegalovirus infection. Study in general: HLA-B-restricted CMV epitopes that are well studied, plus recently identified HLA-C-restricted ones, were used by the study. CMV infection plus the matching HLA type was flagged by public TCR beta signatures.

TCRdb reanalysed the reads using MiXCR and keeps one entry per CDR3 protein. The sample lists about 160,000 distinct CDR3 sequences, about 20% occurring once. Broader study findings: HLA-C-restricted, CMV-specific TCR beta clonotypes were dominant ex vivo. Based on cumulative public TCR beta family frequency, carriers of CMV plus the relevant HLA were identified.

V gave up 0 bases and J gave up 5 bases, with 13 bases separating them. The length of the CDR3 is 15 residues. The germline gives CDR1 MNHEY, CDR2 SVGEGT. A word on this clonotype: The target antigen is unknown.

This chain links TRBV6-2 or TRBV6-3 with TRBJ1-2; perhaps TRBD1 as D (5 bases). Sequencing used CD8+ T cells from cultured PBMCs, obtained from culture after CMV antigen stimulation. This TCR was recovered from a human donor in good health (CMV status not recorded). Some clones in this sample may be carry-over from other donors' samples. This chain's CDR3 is CASSYSKRGAYGYTF. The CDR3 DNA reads TGTGCCAGCAGTTACTCGAAAAGAGGGGCGTATGGCTACACCTTC.